This T cell receptor beta chain was identified during a study of CD8+CD57+ T cells in acquired aplastic anemia. Study details: When averaged, DNA from sorted CD4+ and CD8+ cells came to approximately 3 ug.

Study outcomes and limitations: Overlap between patients and controls comprised almost 30 CD8+ CDR3 sequences. Between patients and controls, CD8+ Simpson's diversity did not vary significantly.

Comment on this clonotype: The antigen is unknown.

Genomic DNA constituted the template upon which TCR beta VDJ and CDR3 profiling was performed. TCRdb processed the reads anew with MiXCR; each CDR3 protein has one entry. The table shows more than 45,000 distinct CDR3 sequences, with about 78% occurring only once. The receptor was isolated from a human donor in good health, serving as a control. Sequencing was done on a sample of sorted CD4+, CD8+, or CD8+CD57+ T cells (not recorded which) from PBMCs.

DNA of the CDR3: TGCAGCGTTGAGGTGGCTAGCGCAGATACGCAGTATTTT. Amino acid sequence: CSVEVASADTQYF. V is TRBV29-1 and J is TRBJ2-3; the D gene is possibly TRBD2 (6 bases). CDR1 is SQVTM, CDR2 ANQGSEA, per germline. The CDR3 has 13 residues. The V end was cut by 3 bases, the J end by 4 bases, with 11 bases between.